These 3 T cell receptor beta chains share one sample of origin, sequenced in a study of beta chain features in type 1 diabetes. Whole-study findings and limits: Type 1 diabetes patients showed a moderate but significant shortening of TCRB CDR3s in all four CD4+ subsets.

Their cognate antigens are unknown. Every isolated RNA sample was fully reverse transcribed, so sequencing captured expressed TCRB transcripts. Profiling relied on immunoSEQ multiplex PCR, and the TCRdb table lists in-frame clones only, not all of them. Of around 360,000 clones detected, roughly 12% appear once; the ten largest clones hold around 0.0099%. Material: naive CD4+ T cells from blood. The receptor set was obtained from a woman aged 18 to 35 with type 1 diabetes.

In its sample, this clone was seen a few times. J is TRBJ2-7 and V is TRBV4-3; D remains unclear. CDR3 size: 14 residues. V was pared by 1 base and J by 1 base, with 8 bases between. The V gene's germline CDR1 is LGHNA and CDR2 YSLEER. CDR3 region: CASSQGGGSYEQYF. The CDR3 DNA reads TGCGCCAGCAGCCAAGGCGGTGGATCCTACGAGCAGTACTTC.

This clone was seen more than once but under ten times. V usage is TRBV5-4 and J usage is TRBJ1-4, with 9 bases lining up with TRBD1. The CDR3 sequence is 15 residues long. V was clipped by 0 bases and J by 5 bases; unmatched bases: 2. Germline V gene lookup returns CDR1 SGHNT and CDR2 YYREEE (reference sequence). The CDR3 DNA reads TGTGCCAGCAGCTTGGAAGGGACAGGGAATGAAAAACTGTTTTTT. Its protein is CASSLEGTGNEKLFF.

The rearrangement uses TRBV12-5 and TRBJ1-1, with 7 nucleotides matching TRBD1. J was trimmed by 2 bases and V by 1 base; bases with no gene match: 4. Germline CDR1 LGHNT, CDR2 FRNRAP. The CDR3 has 15 amino acids. CDR3 coding DNA: TGTGCTAGTGGTTTGGGGGACAGACTCAACACTGAAGCTTTCTTT. Amino acid sequence: CASGLGDRLNTEAFF. The full variable domain, rest sourced from reference TRBV12-5 and TRBJ1-1, is DARVTQTPRHKVTEMGQEVTMRCQPILGHNTVFWYRQTMMQGLELLAYFRNRAPLDDSGMPKDRFSAEMPDATLATLKIQPSEPRDSAVYFCASGLGDRLNTEAFFGQGTRLTVV.